These T cell receptor beta chains were read from a single sample in a study of T-cell reconstitution after alpha-beta-depleted transplantation in children. MiXCR, applied by TCRdb to the PCR reads, yields one record per CDR3 protein. Among 500,000 to 600,000 distinct CDR3 sequences, about a quarter were seen once, and the ten largest hold around a third. Sequenced material: PBMCs, taken before TCRalphabeta/CD19-depleted stem cell transplant. The source of these receptors is a boy under two years old with Wiskott-Aldrich syndrome, due to receive a stem cell transplant. Both conserved end residues are part of each CDR3. Each record gives: CDR3 length, V gene, J gene, D gene, clone size, CDR3 protein, CDR3 DNA. A D gene is named only where the DNA matches it firmly. A clone size is listed for some rows: how often the clone was seen (once, few, many), or a class if it is expanded.

>16|TRBV19|TRBJ1-5|NA|NA
CASRSQGGHSNQPQHF
TGTGCCAGTAGATCCCAGGGTGGACACAGCAATCAGCCCCAGCATTTT
>13|TRBV5-1|TRBJ2-1|TRBD1|NA
CASGKDRVDEQFF
TGCGCCAGCGGGAAGGACAGGGTAGATGAGCAGTTCTTC
>15|TRBV30|TRBJ1-4|TRBD1|NA
CAWSRARQGNEKLFF
TGTGCCTGGAGTAGGGCCCGACAGGGAAATGAAAAACTGTTTTTT
>13|TRBV2|TRBJ1-1|NA|few
CASGDHLNTEAFF
TGTGCCAGCGGGGACCACCTGAACACTGAAGCTTTCTTT
>15|TRBV29-1|TRBJ2-3|TRBD1|NA
CSVLLPGQRKDTQYF
TGCAGCGTGTTGCTACCGGGACAGAGAAAAGATACGCAGTATTTT
>16|TRBV18|TRBJ2-1|NA|once
CASSPQRVVSGDEQFF
TGTGCCAGCTCACCACAGCGAGTGGTATCGGGAGATGAGCAGTTCTTC
>12|TRBV9|TRBJ2-3|TRBD1|NA
CASGTAPDTQYF
TGTGCCAGCGGGACAGCCCCCGATACGCAGTATTTT
>15|TRBV5-6|TRBJ2-1|TRBD2|NA
CASSLWRESMYEQFF
TGTGCCAGCAGCTTGTGGCGGGAGTCGATGTATGAGCAGTTCTTC
>14|TRBV5-1|TRBJ1-5|NA|NA
CASSPGGFDQPQHF
TGCGCCAGCAGTCCGGGGGGCTTCGATCAGCCCCAGCATTTT
>16|TRBV4-2|TRBJ2-1|TRBD2|NA
CASSQVSGGTNNEQFF
TGTGCCAGCAGCCAGGTTTCGGGAGGCACCAACAATGAGCAGTTCTTC
>17|TRBV7-9|TRBJ1-1|NA|few
CASSLEVGRVWNTEAFF
TGTGCCAGCAGCTTAGAGGTCGGCAGGGTTTGGAACACTGAAGCTTTCTTT
>15|TRBV7-8|TRBJ2-3|NA|NA
CASSGRAGLSHAQYF
TGTGCCAGCAGCGGCCGCGCCGGCCTGAGCCATGCGCAGTATTTT
>16|TRBV7-9|TRBJ1-4|NA|NA
CASSRAGGLLNEKLFF
TGTGCCAGCAGCCGGGCCGGCGGCCTGCTTAATGAAAAACTGTTTTTT
>15|TRBV10-3|TRBJ2-3|TRBD1|few
CAIRTGVLSTDTQYF
TGTGCCATCAGGACAGGGGTCTTGAGCACAGATACGCAGTATTTT
>15|TRBV5-1|TRBJ2-7|TRBD2|few
CASSLARLAGDEQYF
TGCGCCAGCAGCTTGGCCAGACTAGCGGGAGATGAGCAGTACTTC
>15|TRBV5-6|TRBJ1-2|NA|NA
CASSLWQRQIYGYTF
TGTGCCAGCAGCTTGTGGCAGAGGCAGATCTATGGCTACACCTTC
>14|TRBV7-2|TRBJ1-1|NA|NA
CASSHGAGATEAFF
TGTGCCAGCAGCCACGGGGCCGGGGCCACTGAAGCTTTCTTT
>14|TRBV20-1|TRBJ2-3|NA|few
CSASPSVRTDTQYF
TGCAGTGCTAGTCCCTCTGTTCGAACCGATACGCAGTATTTT
>13|TRBV20-1|TRBJ2-5|NA|few
CSASQTVQETQYF
TGCAGTGCGAGTCAGACAGTTCAAGAGACCCAGTACTTC
>11|TRBV29-1|TRBJ2-5|NA|NA
CSGRAWETQYF
TGCAGCGGTAGGGCCTGGGAGACCCAGTACTTC
>16|TRBV20-1|TRBJ2-2|TRBD2|few
CSARDAGRALTGELFF
TGCAGTGCTAGAGATGCAGGGAGGGCCCTCACCGGGGAGCTGTTTTTT
>16|TRBV7-9|TRBJ2-3|NA|few
CASSLAAPTSTDTQYF
TGTGCCAGCAGCTTAGCGGCGCCGACTAGCACAGATACGCAGTATTTT
>15|TRBV20-1|TRBJ2-1|NA|NA
CSAREARGYAYEQFF
TGCAGTGCTAGAGAGGCCAGGGGTTATGCTTATGAGCAGTTCTTC
>14|TRBV20-1|TRBJ2-4|TRBD1|few
CSAPDGQGGDIQYF
TGCAGTGCTCCGGATGGACAGGGTGGGGACATTCAGTACTTC
>14|TRBV7-9|TRBJ1-1|NA|few
CASSPDGGGTEAFF
TGTGCCAGCAGCCCGGATGGGGGGGGCACTGAAGCTTTCTTT
>13|TRBV6-1|TRBJ1-5|NA|NA
CASRRAGNQPQHF
TGTGCCAGCAGACGGGCGGGCAATCAGCCCCAGCATTTT
>15|TRBV12-3/TRBV12-4|TRBJ2-7|NA|NA
CASSYKRAGSYEQYF
TGTGCCAGCAGTTATAAGCGGGCGGGCTCCTACGAGCAGTACTTC
>15|TRBV30|TRBJ2-1|TRBD2|NA
CAWSVTSGSRNEQFF
TGTGCCTGGAGTGTAACCAGCGGGAGTCGAAATGAGCAGTTCTTC
>13|TRBV5-1|TRBJ2-5|NA|few
CASSEGLTETQYF
TGCGCCAGCAGCGAGGGACTTACCGAGACCCAGTACTTC
>15|TRBV7-7|TRBJ2-5|TRBD1|NA
CASSEDRGRYETQYF
TGTGCCAGCAGCGAAGACAGGGGACGGTACGAGACCCAGTACTTC
>14|TRBV2|TRBJ2-7|NA|few
CASSVSTGSYEQYF
TGTGCCAGCAGTGTTTCGACAGGCTCCTACGAGCAGTACTTC
>15|TRBV12-3/TRBV12-4|TRBJ2-1|TRBD2|NA
CASSYSGRAGDEQFF
TGTGCCAGCAGTTATAGCGGGAGGGCCGGGGATGAGCAGTTCTTC
>19|TRBV12-3/TRBV12-4|TRBJ2-1|TRBD2|NA
CASSLERPGLAGGSNEQFF
TGTGCCAGCAGCCTGGAGAGACCGGGACTAGCGGGAGGGTCAAATGAGCAGTTCTTC
>13|TRBV6-1|TRBJ2-2|NA|NA
CASSGPGTVELFF
TGTGCCAGCAGTGGCCCCGGGACCGTGGAGCTGTTTTTT
>13|TRBV2|TRBJ2-3|TRBD1|few
CARGQGASDTQYF
TGTGCCAGGGGACAGGGGGCTTCGGATACGCAGTATTTT
>15|TRBV5-1|TRBJ1-6|NA|NA
CASSLVGSDNSPLHF
TGCGCCAGCAGCTTGGTTGGCAGTGACAATTCACCCCTCCACTTT
>15|TRBV5-1|TRBJ2-7|TRBD1|NA
CASRYRGGESYEQYF
TGCGCCAGCAGGTACAGGGGTGGGGAGTCCTACGAGCAGTACTTC
>16|TRBV7-4|TRBJ2-1|TRBD1|NA
CASSPNRDRGNNEQFF
TGTGCCAGCAGCCCAAACCGGGACAGGGGGAACAATGAGCAGTTCTTC
>16|TRBV20-1|TRBJ2-3|NA|NA
CSAGVPRRLSTDTQYF
TGCAGTGCTGGCGTTCCGCGACGATTAAGCACAGATACGCAGTATTTT
>16|TRBV7-8|TRBJ2-7|TRBD1|NA
CASSLRRFGQGYEQYF
TGTGCCAGCAGCTTACGGCGGTTCGGACAGGGCTACGAGCAGTACTTC
>13|TRBV20-1|TRBJ2-5|NA|few
CSALRPNSETQYF
TGCAGTGCCCTAAGGCCCAATTCGGAGACCCAGTACTTC
>16|TRBV7-2|TRBJ2-3|NA|NA
CASTRRTLRGADTQYF
TGTGCCAGCACCCGACGTACCTTAAGGGGGGCAGATACGCAGTATTTT
>12|TRBV4-1|TRBJ2-7|NA|few
CASREGGNEQYF
TGCGCCAGCAGGGAGGGGGGGAATGAGCAGTACTTC
>13|TRBV18|TRBJ2-5|NA|few
CASSPGAQETQYF
TGTGCCAGCTCACCGGGGGCCCAAGAGACCCAGTACTTC
>13|TRBV10-3|TRBJ2-7|TRBD2|NA
CAISGGATYEQYF
TGTGCCATCAGCGGGGGGGCGACGTACGAGCAGTACTTC
>15|TRBV11-2|TRBJ1-3|NA|NA
CASSLVPTSGNTIYF
TGTGCCAGCAGCTTAGTGCCCACCTCTGGAAACACCATATATTTT
>14|TRBV20-1|TRBJ2-7|TRBD2|few
CSARWGLAIYEQYF
TGCAGTGCTAGGTGGGGACTAGCGATTTACGAGCAGTACTTC
>13|TRBV20-1|TRBJ2-4|NA|NA
CSATDGSGNIQYF
TGCAGTGCTACGGACGGGAGCGGGAACATTCAGTACTTC
>14|TRBV7-2|TRBJ2-7|NA|NA
CASSQTTTLIEQYF
TGTGCCAGCAGCCAGACTACGACTTTGATCGAGCAGTACTTC
>13|TRBV20-1|TRBJ1-5|TRBD1|NA
CSAARRGRQPQHF
TGCAGTGCGGCCCGCAGGGGGCGGCAGCCCCAGCATTTT
>17|TRBV15|TRBJ2-1|TRBD1|few
CATSRVNVTGGRNEQFF
TGTGCCACCAGCAGAGTTAACGTAACAGGGGGTCGAAATGAGCAGTTCTTC
>14|TRBV20-1|TRBJ1-4|NA|NA
CSAGVGGANEKLFF
TGCAGTGCGGGGGTCGGTGGGGCTAATGAAAAACTGTTTTTT
>17|TRBV7-6|TRBJ2-2|NA|NA
CASSLMGGVSGTGELFF
TGTGCCAGCAGCTTAATGGGGGGAGTGTCGGGCACCGGGGAGCTGTTTTTT
>13|TRBV7-7|TRBJ2-5|NA|NA
CASSFGTRETQYF
TGTGCCAGCAGCTTCGGGACGAGGGAGACCCAGTACTTC
>14|TRBV5-1|TRBJ2-1|NA|NA
CAKNPGSTYNEQFF
TGCGCTAAAAACCCCGGGTCCACCTACAATGAGCAGTTCTTC
>14|TRBV5-6|TRBJ2-5|NA|NA
CASSLRRAQETQYF
TGTGCCAGCAGCTTGCGCAGGGCCCAAGAGACCCAGTACTTC
>14|TRBV7-6|TRBJ2-2|NA|few
CASSPRRDTGELFF
TGTGCCAGCAGCCCCCGACGGGACACCGGGGAGCTGTTTTTT